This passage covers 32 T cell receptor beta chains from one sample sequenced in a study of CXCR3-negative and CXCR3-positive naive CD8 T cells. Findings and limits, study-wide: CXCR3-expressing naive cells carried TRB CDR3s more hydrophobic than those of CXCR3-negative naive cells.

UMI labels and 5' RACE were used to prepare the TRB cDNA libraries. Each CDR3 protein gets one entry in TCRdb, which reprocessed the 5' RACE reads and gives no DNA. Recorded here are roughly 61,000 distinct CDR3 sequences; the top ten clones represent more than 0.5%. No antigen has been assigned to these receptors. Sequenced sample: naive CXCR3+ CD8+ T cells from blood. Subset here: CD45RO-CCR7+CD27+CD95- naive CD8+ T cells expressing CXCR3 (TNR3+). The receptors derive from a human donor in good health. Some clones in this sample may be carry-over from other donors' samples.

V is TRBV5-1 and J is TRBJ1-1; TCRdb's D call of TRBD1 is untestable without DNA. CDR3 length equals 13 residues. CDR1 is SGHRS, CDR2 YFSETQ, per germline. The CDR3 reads CASSSEGAHEAFF.

CDR3 amino acids: CASSLAGTKAFF. The chain is built from TRBV27 and TRBJ1-1; TCRdb designates TRBD1, a call that cannot be tested without DNA. This CDR3 has 12 residues. Per the germline V gene, CDR1 is MNHEY and CDR2 is SMNVEV (reference sequence).

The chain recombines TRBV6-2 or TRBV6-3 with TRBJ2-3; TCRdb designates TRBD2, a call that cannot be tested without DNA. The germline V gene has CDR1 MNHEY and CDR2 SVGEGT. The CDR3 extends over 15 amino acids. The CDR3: CASSLYRDSLDTQYF.

CDR3 sequence reads: CASSQGVAGGGGSQETQYF. The chain employs TRBV3-1 and TRBJ2-5; TCRdb returns TRBD2, unconfirmable since there is no DNA. From germline, CDR1 is LGHDT and CDR2 YNNKEL (reference sequence). The CDR3 contains 19 residues.

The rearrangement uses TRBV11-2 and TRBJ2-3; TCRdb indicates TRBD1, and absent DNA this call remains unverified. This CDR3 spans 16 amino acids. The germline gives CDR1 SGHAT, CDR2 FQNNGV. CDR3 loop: CASSLVPATGTDTQYF.

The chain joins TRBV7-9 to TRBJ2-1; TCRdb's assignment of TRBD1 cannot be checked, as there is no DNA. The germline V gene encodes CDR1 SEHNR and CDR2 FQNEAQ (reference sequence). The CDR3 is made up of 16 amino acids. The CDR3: CASSLVTGARGHEQFF. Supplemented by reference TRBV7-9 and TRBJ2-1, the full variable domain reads DTGVSQNPRHKITKRGQNVTFRCDPISEHNRLYWYRQTLGQGPEFLTYFQNEAQLEKSRLLSDRFSAERPKGSFSTLEIQRTEQGDSAMYLCASSLVTGARGHEQFFGPGTRLTVL.

The CDR3 loop reads CASTQGVNTEAFF. The V and J genes are TRBV27 and TRBJ1-1; the D call of TRBD1 rests on TCRdb alone, since no DNA is present to check it. The CDR3 contains 13 residues. Per the germline V gene, CDR1 is MNHEY and CDR2 is SMNVEV (reference sequence).

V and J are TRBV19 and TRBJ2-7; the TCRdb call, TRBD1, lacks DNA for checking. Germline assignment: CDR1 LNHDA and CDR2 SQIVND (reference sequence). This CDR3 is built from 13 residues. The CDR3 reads CATRGRGSYEQYF. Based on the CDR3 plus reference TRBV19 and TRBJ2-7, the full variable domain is DGGITQSPKYLFRKEGQNVTLSCEQNLNHDAMYWYRQDPGQGLRLIYYSQIVNDFQKGDIAEGYSVSREKKESFPLTVTSAQKNPTAFYLCATRGRGSYEQYFGPGTRLTVT.

Here the CDR3 reads CATSDLGPLSTDTQYF. This chain joins TRBV24-1 and TRBJ2-3; TCRdb picks TRBD2, but there is no DNA to check that call. The CDR3 length is 16 residues. CDR1 KGHDR and CDR2 SFDVKD come from the germline V gene.

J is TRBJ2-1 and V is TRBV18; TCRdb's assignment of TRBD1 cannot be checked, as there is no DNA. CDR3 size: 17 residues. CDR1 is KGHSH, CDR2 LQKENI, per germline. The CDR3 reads CASSQKRDRDEDNEQFF.

The CDR3 reads CASSLDQTANYGYTF. The chain joins TRBV7-8 to TRBJ1-2. From germline, CDR1 is SGHVS and CDR2 FQNEAQ. This CDR3 has 15 amino acids.

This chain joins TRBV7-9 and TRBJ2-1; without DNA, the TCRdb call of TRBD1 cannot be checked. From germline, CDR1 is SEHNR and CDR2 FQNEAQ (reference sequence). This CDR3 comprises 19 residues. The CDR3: CASSRRDGYPPSSYNEQFF.

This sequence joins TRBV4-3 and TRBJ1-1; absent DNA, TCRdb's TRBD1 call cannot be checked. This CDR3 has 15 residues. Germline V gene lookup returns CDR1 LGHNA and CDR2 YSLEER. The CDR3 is CASSGQGGMNTEAFF.

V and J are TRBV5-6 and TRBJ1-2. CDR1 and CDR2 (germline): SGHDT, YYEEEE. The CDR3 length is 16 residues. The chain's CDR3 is CASSLVRNPRRYGYTF.

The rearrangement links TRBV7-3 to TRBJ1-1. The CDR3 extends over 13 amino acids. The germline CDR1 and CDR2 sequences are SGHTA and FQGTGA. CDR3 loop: CASSLYMNTEAFF.

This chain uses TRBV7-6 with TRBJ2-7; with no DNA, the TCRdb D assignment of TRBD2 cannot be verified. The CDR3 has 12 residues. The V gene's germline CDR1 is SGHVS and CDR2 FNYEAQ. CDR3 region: CASSLVRDEQYF.

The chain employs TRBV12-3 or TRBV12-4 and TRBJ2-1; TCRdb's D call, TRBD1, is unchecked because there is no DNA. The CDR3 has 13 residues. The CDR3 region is CASSRDRYNEQFF.

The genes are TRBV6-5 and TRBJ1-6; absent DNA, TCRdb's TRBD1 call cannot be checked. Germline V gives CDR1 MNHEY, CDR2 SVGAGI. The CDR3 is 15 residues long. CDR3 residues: CASSAAGTGRSPLHF.

CDR3 loop: CASSTRDSYTGELFF. V is TRBV7-9 and J is TRBJ2-2; TCRdb proposes TRBD1, but this gene call is untestable without DNA. The germline CDR1 and CDR2 sequences are SEHNR and FQNEAQ (reference sequence). CDR3 size: 15 residues.

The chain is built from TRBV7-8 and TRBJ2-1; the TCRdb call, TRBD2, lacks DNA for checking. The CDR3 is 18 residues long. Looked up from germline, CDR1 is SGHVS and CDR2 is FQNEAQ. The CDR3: CASSLVGLAGGVLDEQFF.

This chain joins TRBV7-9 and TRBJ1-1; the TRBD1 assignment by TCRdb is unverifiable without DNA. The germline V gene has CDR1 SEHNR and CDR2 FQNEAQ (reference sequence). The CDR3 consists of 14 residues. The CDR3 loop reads CASSNGHTDTEAFF.

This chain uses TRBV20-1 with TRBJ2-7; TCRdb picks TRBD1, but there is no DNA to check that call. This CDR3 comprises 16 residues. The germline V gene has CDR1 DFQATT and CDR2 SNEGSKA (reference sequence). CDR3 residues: CSARDRGVLPSYEQYF.

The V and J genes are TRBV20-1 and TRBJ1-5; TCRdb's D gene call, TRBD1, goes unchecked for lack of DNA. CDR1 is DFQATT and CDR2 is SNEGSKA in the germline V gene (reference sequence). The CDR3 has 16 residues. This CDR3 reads CSARPRGTPRNQPRHF.

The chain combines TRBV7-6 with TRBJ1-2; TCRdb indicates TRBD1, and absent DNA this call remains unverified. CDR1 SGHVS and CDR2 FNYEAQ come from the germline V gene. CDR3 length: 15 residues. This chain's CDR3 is CASSALDRKDYGYTF.

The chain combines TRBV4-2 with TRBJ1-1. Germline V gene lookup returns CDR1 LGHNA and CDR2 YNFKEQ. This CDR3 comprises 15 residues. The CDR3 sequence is CASSQVRAGSTEAFF.

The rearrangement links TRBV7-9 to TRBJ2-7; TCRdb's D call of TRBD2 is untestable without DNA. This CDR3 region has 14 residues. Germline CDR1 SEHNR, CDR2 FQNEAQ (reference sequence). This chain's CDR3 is CASSSPGTSGEQYF.

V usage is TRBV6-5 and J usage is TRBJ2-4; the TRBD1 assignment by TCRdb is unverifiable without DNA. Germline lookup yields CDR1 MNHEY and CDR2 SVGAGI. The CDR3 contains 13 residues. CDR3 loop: CASRTGHKNIQYF.

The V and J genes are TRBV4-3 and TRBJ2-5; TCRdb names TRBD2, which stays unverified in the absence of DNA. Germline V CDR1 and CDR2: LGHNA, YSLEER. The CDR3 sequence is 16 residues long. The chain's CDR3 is CASSQVMTSPQETQYF.

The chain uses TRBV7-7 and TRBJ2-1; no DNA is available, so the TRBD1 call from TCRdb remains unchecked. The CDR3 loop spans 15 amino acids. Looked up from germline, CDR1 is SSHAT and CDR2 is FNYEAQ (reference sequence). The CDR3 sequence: CASSSDLDRVNEQFF.

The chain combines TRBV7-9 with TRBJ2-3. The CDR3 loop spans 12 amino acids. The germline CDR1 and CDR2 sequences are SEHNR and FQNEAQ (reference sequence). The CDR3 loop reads CASSSQLDTQYF.

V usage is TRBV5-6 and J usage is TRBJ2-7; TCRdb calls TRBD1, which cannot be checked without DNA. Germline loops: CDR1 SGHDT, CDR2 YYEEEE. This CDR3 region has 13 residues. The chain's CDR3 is CASSPTETYEQYF.

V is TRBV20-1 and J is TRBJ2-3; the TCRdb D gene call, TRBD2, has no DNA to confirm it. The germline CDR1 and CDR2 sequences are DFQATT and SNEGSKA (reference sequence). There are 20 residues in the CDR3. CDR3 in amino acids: CSASPLAGEGEHPSTDTQYF.